This T cell receptor beta chain is from a study of T-cell memory formation after mild COVID-19. Background on the study: Clusters of TCRs were largely donor specific. Study-level results: Detection of some responders pre-infection suggested pre-existing cross-reactive memory T cells participated. Contracting clones from day 15 to 85 showed balanced CD4/CD8; later expanders favored CD4+.

Constant-segment primers were used for 5'RACE, and the resulting TCR alpha and TCR beta cDNA libraries carried sample barcodes and UMIs. Each CDR3 protein is one row after TCRdb ran MiXCR on the 5' RACE reads. The sample includes 75,000 to 95,000 distinct CDR3 sequences, approximately 13% of them seen just once. Notes on this clonotype: The antigen is not known.

The CDR3 sequence is 12 residues long. Germline CDR1 and CDR2: LNHNV and YYDKDF (reference sequence). The ends were cut back, 3 bases at V and 10 bases at J, with 10 bases in the middle. The sample comprised PBMCs or a T cell subset sorted from them (not recorded which). This TCR came from an adult woman who had mild COVID-19 (a few samples of this study predate the infection). Cell type and time point are not known. The V call is TRBV15, the J call TRBJ2-1, with no clear D. The CDR3 loop is CATSSHLGEQFF. The CDR3 region has the DNA TGTGCCACCAGCAGCCACCTCGGGGAGCAGTTCTTC.